These T cell receptor beta chains were read from a single sample in a study of T cell responses to AZD1222 COVID-19 vaccine. Sequencing was performed with immunoSEQ multiplex PCR; in TCRdb, only in-frame clones are kept and a portion is missing. The sample shows approximately 220,000 clones, 93% of them seen only once. The sample here was peripheral blood, taken on day 0 of MenACWY control vaccination. The origin of the receptors is an adult in good health. The CDR3 runs from the conserved cysteine through the conserved F or W. D genes are given only for firm matches. Clone size appears in some rows only: once, few, many, or a class for an expanded clone.

CDR3nt,CDR3aa,v_gene,abundance,d_gene,j_gene
TGTGCCAGCAGCCCCCTTGGGGGGGGAAGAGCTGGAAACACCATATATTTT,CASSPLGGGRAGNTIYF,TRBV9,-,-,TRBJ1-3
TGCGCCAGCAGCTTGAACCGGGACTCGTATGGCTACACCTTC,CASSLNRDSYGYTF,TRBV5-1,-,-,TRBJ1-2
TGCGCCAGCAGCCAAGAGGGGCAGGGAAGTAGTGGCTACACCTTC,CASSQEGQGSSGYTF,TRBV4-1,few,-,TRBJ1-2
TGTGCCAGCAGTCGAATGACTAGCGGGGGGACTACAAACACCGGGGAGCTGTTTTTT,CASSRMTSGGTTNTGELFF,TRBV6-6,-,TRBD2,TRBJ2-2
TGTGCCAGCAGCTCATACTCCTACGAGCAGTACTTC,CASSSYSYEQYF,TRBV7-2,-,-,TRBJ2-7
TGTGCCAGCAGCTTTAGACGGGGGAATGAAAAACTGTTTTTT,CASSFRRGNEKLFF,TRBV7-9,-,-,TRBJ1-4
TGCGCCAGCAGCCAAGATTCGGCGCTCCCCAACGAGCAGTACTTC,CASSQDSALPNEQYF,TRBV4-3,-,-,TRBJ2-7
TGTGCCAGCAGCCACACAGGGGGCTCCTACAATGAGCAGTTCTTC,CASSHTGGSYNEQFF,TRBV27,-,TRBD1,TRBJ2-1
TGTGCCAGCAGCCCCCGGTCCACGACTAATGAAAAACTGTTTTTT,CASSPRSTTNEKLFF,TRBV11-2,-,-,TRBJ1-4
TGTGCCAGCAATATACAGGGGACGGCAAATCAGCCCCAGCATTTT,CASNIQGTANQPQHF,TRBV7-2,few,TRBD1,TRBJ1-5
TGCGCCAGCAGCCAAGATCCAGGGGTGGGGACCGGGGAGCTGTTTTTT,CASSQDPGVGTGELFF,TRBV4-1,-,-,TRBJ2-2
TGTGCCAGCAGCTTAGGCCAGAGAGCTGGCTACACCTTC,CASSLGQRAGYTF,TRBV7-2,-,-,TRBJ1-2
TGTGCCAGCAGCGCTGGACCTAAAATCAAGACTGAAGCTTTCTTT,CASSAGPKIKTEAFF,TRBV9,-,-,TRBJ1-1
TGTGCCAGTAGTATTATAACCTCCAATGAAAAACTGTTTTTT,CASSIITSNEKLFF,TRBV19,-,-,TRBJ1-4
TGTGCCATCAGTTCACCACCCACAGGGGGCGCCGGTTCACCCCTCCACTTT,CAISSPPTGGAGSPLHF,TRBV10-3,-,TRBD1,TRBJ1-6
TGTGCCAGCACCGTACAGGGGGCGCAAGGTCAGCCCCAGCATTTT,CASTVQGAQGQPQHF,TRBV2,-,TRBD1,TRBJ1-5
TGTGCCAGCAGCTTAGGCCCCCTTAATTCACCCCTCCACTTT,CASSLGPLNSPLHF,TRBV11-2,-,-,TRBJ1-6
TGTGCCAGCAGACCGACGGGGGGGAGCTCTGGAAACACCATATATTTT,CASRPTGGSSGNTIYF,TRBV28,once,-,TRBJ1-3
TGTGCCAGCAGGTTCAGGGCCCCCTTAAGCTCCTACAATGAGCAGTTCTTC,CASRFRAPLSSYNEQFF,TRBV21-1,-,-,TRBJ2-1
TGTGCCAGCAGCTTAGATGAAGCATTTCCGGGACAGGGGAATTCACCCCTCCACTTT,CASSLDEAFPGQGNSPLHF,TRBV11-2,-,TRBD1,TRBJ1-6
TGTGCCAGCAGTTACTCGTTTACCGGGGGAGCTGGTGAGCAGTTCTTC,CASSYSFTGGAGEQFF,TRBV6-2/TRBV6-3,-,-,TRBJ2-1
TGTGCCAGCTCACCCATGACTAGTGCCAATGAGCAGTTCTTC,CASSPMTSANEQFF,TRBV18,-,-,TRBJ2-1
TGTGCCAGCAGAGGGGAAATAGGGGAGCAGTACTTC,CASRGEIGEQYF,TRBV25-1,-,-,TRBJ2-7
TGTGCCAGCAGTCCCCACAGGTCCGCCGGGGAGCTGTTTTTT,CASSPHRSAGELFF,TRBV2,-,-,TRBJ2-2
TGTGCCAGCACCCGGGGGAGGGCCTATAATTCACCCCTCCACTTT,CASTRGRAYNSPLHF,TRBV28,-,-,TRBJ1-6
TGTGCCAGCAAGGCGGCAGGGGGAACAGATACGCAGTATTTT,CASKAAGGTDTQYF,TRBV2,-,TRBD1,TRBJ2-3
TGTGCCTGGAGTGATCAAGATAATTCACCCCTCCACTTT,CAWSDQDNSPLHF,TRBV30,-,-,TRBJ1-6
TGTGCCAGCAGCCTTCCCGTCGGGGGGGCGCGGAAGGGCTACACCTTC,CASSLPVGGARKGYTF,TRBV5-4,-,-,TRBJ1-2
TGTGCCAGCAGTTACTCTCTAGCGGGTTTGGGTTACGAGCAGTACTTC,CASSYSLAGLGYEQYF,TRBV6-5,-,TRBD2,TRBJ2-7
TGTGCCAGCAGTTGGGGGGGGAGGGAGACCCAGTACTTC,CASSWGGRETQYF,TRBV27,-,TRBD2,TRBJ2-5
TGTGCCAGAAGCTTTGGGACAGGGGGTGGCTACACCTTC,CARSFGTGGGYTF,TRBV7-5,-,-,TRBJ1-2
TGTGCCAGCAGCCCAACCCTGGGGGGGGACATTCAGTACTTC,CASSPTLGGDIQYF,TRBV9,once,TRBD2,TRBJ2-4
TGTGCCAGCAGTGAAAGTCCTCGAGTATATGGAAACACCATATATTTT,CASSESPRVYGNTIYF,TRBV2,-,-,TRBJ1-3
TGTGCCAGCAGCCAAGGGGCAGGTATGAACACTGAAGCTTTCTTT,CASSQGAGMNTEAFF,TRBV3-1/TRBV3-2,once,-,TRBJ1-1
TGTGCCAGCAGTCCCGACCAGGGTAGACCCCTCCACTTT,CASSPDQGRPLHF,TRBV5-4,-,-,TRBJ1-6
TGTGCCAGCAGGGGACAGGGGCGGGAAAAGACCCAGTACTTC,CASRGQGREKTQYF,TRBV6-5,-,TRBD1,TRBJ2-5
TGTGCCAGCAGCTCCGCATACGGTGGCACTGAAGCTTTCTTT,CASSSAYGGTEAFF,TRBV7-9,few,-,TRBJ1-1
TGTGCCAGCTCATCTCGGACAGGGGAGCGACAGCCCCAGCATTTT,CASSSRTGERQPQHF,TRBV18,-,TRBD1,TRBJ1-5
TGTGCCAGCAGCCAACAGGGCAGGGGAGAAGGGAACTATGGCTACACCTTC,CASSQQGRGEGNYGYTF,TRBV9,-,-,TRBJ1-2
TGTGCCAGCAGTTACGGGTACACCGGGGAGCTGTTTTTT,CASSYGYTGELFF,TRBV6-6,-,-,TRBJ2-2
TGTGCCAGCAGTGACACAGGGTTTACCGGGGAGCTGTTTTTT,CASSDTGFTGELFF,TRBV25-1,-,-,TRBJ2-2
TGTGCCAGCAGCCCCCATACGGGGCGCGAAGCTTTCTTT,CASSPHTGREAFF,TRBV7-2,-,-,TRBJ1-1
TGTGCCAGTAGTATTCGGCAGGGCTACGAGCAGTACTTC,CASSIRQGYEQYF,TRBV19,once,-,TRBJ2-7
TGTGCCAGCAGCGCACGGGGGGGGTCCTACAATGAGCAGTTCTTC,CASSARGGSYNEQFF,TRBV3-1/TRBV3-2,-,TRBD2,TRBJ2-1